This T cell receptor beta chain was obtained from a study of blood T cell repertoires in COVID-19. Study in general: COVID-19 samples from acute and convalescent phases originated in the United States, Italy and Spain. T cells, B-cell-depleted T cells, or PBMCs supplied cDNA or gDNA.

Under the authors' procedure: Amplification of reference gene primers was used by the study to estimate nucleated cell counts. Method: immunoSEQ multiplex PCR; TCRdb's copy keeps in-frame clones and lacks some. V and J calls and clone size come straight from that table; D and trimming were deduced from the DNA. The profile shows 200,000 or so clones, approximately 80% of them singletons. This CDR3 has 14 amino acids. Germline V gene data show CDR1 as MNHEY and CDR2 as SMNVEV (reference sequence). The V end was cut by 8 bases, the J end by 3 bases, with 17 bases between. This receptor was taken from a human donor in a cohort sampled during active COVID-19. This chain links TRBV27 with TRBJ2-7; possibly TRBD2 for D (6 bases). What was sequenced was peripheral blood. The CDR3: CASWRTGEFYEQYF. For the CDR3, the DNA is TGTGCCAGCTGGCGAACGGGGGAGTTCTACGAGCAGTACTTC.